The entry that follows covers one T cell receptor beta chain sequence. Its antigen is unidentified. The J segment lost 8 bases and the V segment lost 1 base, leaving 5 bases of the junction unmatched. The CDR3 consists of 15 residues. Germline values: CDR1 SGHAT, CDR2 FQNNGV. This sample is drawn from a study of cytomegalovirus exposure and HLA in healthy donors. Overall study findings and caveats: According to a later analysis, donors in an Asian-associated ancestry cluster reportedly had fewer N-insertions than the 666-donor mean. With high specificity and sensitivity, the classifier reportedly diagnosed cytomegalovirus status. Later analysis showed TCR association rates varying by HLA locus, highest for DRB1 and lowest for HLA-C. In a later analysis, a missense DCLRE1C variant was linked to TCR beta V- and J-gene trimming.

Use of 60 Vbeta and 13 Jbeta primers characterized the PCR. Sequencing was performed with immunoSEQ multiplex PCR; in TCRdb, only in-frame clones are kept and a portion is missing. Found here are 100,000 to 150,000 clones, 72% of them singletons; the top ten hold 4.2%. Sequencing was carried out using PBMCs. The chain employs TRBV11-2 and TRBJ2-1; the match to TRBD2 covers 10 bases. The TCR sequence derives from a man aged 50 to 59 in good health and CMV-seropositive. This chain's CDR3 is CASSLGVLAGDEQFF. CDR3 in DNA: TGTGCCAGCAGCTTAGGCGTCCTAGCGGGGGATGAGCAGTTCTTC.